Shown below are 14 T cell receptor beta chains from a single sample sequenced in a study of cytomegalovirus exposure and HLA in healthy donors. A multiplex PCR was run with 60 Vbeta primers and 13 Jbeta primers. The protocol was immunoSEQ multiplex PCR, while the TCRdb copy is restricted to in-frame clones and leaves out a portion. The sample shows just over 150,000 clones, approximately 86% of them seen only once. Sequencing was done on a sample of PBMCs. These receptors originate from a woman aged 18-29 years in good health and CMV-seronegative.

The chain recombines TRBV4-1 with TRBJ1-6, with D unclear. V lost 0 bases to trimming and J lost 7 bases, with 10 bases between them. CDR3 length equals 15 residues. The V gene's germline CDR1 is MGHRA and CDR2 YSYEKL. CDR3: CASSQELNLNSPLHF. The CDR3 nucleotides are TGCGCCAGCAGCCAAGAACTGAACCTAAATTCACCCCTCCACTTT.

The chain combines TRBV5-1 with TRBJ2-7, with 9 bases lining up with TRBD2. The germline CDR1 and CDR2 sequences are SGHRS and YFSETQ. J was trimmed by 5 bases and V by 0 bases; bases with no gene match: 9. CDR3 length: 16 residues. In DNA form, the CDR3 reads TGCGCCAGCAGCTTGGAGGGGAGGGCTAGCGGGAACGAGCAGTACTTC. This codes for CASSLEGRASGNEQYF.

The CDR3 protein is CASSGQNTYEAFF. The DNA of the CDR3 is TGTGCCAGCTCGGGACAGAATACCTATGAAGCTTTCTTT. V is TRBV18 and J is TRBJ1-1; 7 bases line up with TRBD1. CDR1 and CDR2 (germline): KGHSH, LQKENI. This CDR3 comprises 13 residues. Germline trimming cut 6 bases from V and 7 bases from J; bases unmatched to any gene: 8.

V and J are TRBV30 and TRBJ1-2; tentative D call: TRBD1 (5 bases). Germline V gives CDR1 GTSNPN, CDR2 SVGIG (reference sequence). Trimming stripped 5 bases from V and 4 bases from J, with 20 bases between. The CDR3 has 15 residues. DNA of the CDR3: TGTGCCTGGTCCCGGGGGGGGTCGGGCCTCTATGGCTACACCTTC. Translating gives CAWSRGGSGLYGYTF.

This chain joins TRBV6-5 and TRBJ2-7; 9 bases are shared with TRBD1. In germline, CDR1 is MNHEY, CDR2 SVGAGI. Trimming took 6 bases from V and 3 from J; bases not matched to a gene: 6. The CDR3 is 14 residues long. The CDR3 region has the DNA TGTGCCAGCAGGACAGGGGGATTTAACTACGAGCAGTACTTC. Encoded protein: CASRTGGFNYEQYF.

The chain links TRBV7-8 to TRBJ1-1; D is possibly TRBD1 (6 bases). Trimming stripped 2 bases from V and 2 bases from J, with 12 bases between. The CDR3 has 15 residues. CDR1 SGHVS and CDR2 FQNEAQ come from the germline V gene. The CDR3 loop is CASSLWGGGNTEAFF. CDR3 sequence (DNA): TGTGCCAGCAGCTTATGGGGGGGCGGCAACACTGAAGCTTTCTTT.

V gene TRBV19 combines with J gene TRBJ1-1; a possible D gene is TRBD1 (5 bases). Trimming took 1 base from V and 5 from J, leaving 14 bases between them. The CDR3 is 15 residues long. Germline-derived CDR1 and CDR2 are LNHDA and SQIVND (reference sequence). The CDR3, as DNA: TGTGCCAGTAGTATAGCCCCAGGGTTGAGAACTGAAGCTTTCTTT. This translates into CASSIAPGLRTEAFF.

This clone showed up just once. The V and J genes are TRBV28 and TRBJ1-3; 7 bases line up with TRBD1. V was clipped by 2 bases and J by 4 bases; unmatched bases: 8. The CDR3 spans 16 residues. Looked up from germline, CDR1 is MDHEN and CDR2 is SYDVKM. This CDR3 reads CASSLPTGTGGNTIYF. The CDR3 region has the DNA TGTGCCAGCAGTTTACCGACAGGGACGGGGGGAAACACCATATATTTT.

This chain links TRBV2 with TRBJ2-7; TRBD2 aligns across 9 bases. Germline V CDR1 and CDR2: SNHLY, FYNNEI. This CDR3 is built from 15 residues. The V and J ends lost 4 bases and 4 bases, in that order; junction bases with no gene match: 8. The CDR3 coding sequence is TGTGCCAGCAGTGTATGGGGACTAGCTCAATACGAGCAGTACTTC. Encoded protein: CASSVWGLAQYEQYF. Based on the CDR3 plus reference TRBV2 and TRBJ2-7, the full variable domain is EPEVTQTPSHQVTQMGQEVILRCVPISNHLYFYWYRQILGQKVEFLVSFYNNEISEKSEIFDDQFSVERPDGSNFTLKIRSTKLEDSAMYFCASSVWGLAQYEQYFGPGTRLTVT.

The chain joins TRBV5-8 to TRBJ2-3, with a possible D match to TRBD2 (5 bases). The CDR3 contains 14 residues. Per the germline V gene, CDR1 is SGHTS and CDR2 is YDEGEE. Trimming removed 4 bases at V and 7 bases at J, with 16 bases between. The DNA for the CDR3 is TGTGCCAGCAGCCTGAATGGCGGGTTAAATACGCAGTATTTT. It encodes CASSLNGGLNTQYF.

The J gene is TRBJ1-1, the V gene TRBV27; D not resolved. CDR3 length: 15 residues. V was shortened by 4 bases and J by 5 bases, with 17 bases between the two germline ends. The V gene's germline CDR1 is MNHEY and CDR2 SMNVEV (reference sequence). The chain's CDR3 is CASSSTTWVITEAFF. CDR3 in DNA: TGTGCCAGCAGTTCGACTACGTGGGTAATTACTGAAGCTTTCTTT.

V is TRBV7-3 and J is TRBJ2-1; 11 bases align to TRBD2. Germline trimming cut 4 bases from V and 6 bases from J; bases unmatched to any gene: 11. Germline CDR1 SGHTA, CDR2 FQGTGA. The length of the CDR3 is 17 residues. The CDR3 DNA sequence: TGTGCCAGCAGCTCGGACCTAGCGGGAGGCGTAGGCAATGAGCAGTTCTTC. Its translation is CASSSDLAGGVGNEQFF. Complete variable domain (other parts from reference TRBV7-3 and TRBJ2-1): GAGVSQTPSNKVTEKGKYVELRCDPISGHTALYWYRQSLGQGPEFLIYFQGTGAADDSGLPNDRFFAVRPEGSVSTLKIQRTERGDSAVYLCASSSDLAGGVGNEQFFGPGTRLTVL.

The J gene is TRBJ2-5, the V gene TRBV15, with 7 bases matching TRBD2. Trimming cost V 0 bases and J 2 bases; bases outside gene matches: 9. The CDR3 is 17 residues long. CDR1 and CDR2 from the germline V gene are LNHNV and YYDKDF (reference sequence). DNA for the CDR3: TGTGCCACCAGCAGAGATTATGGGGGGGGTGGGCAAGAGACCCAGTACTTC. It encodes CATSRDYGGGGQETQYF.

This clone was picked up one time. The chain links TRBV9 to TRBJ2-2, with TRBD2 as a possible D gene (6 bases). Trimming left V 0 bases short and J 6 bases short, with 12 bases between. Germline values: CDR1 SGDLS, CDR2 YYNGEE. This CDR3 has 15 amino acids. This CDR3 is CASSVEPGVPGELFF. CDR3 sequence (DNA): TGTGCCAGCAGCGTAGAGCCGGGAGTACCCGGGGAGCTGTTTTTT.